These 29 T cell receptor beta chains were sequenced from one sample in a study of blood T cell repertoires in COVID-19. Profiled with immunoSEQ multiplex PCR; TCRdb holds only in-frame clones, not every one. The sample includes 80,000 to 85,000 clones, 85% to 90% seen only once; the top ten take nearly 5%. The sequenced sample was peripheral blood. The receptors shown here come from a woman older than 75 with acute or convalescent COVID-19.

Details on this clone: Other DNA sequences from this sample encode an identical CDR3 as well. The gene calls are TRBV6-5 and TRBJ2-7; D remains unclear. Per the germline V gene, CDR1 is MNHEY and CDR2 is SVGAGI. This CDR3 spans 11 amino acids. V lost 7 bases, J lost 0 bases, and 4 bases lay in between. CDR3 sequence: CASIVSYEQYF. DNA of the CDR3: TGTGCCAGCATAGTCTCCTACGAGCAGTACTTC.

This chain links TRBV30 with TRBJ2-1; the match to TRBD2 covers 8 bases. This CDR3 region has 15 residues. Germline CDR1 reads GTSNPN; CDR2 reads SVGIG (reference sequence). V lost 0 bases and J lost 9; bases outside the gene matches: 10. CDR3 DNA sequence: TGTGCCTGGAGTGTAGCTGCGGGAGGCGGAGGTGAGCAGTTCTTC. Translated, it gives CAWSVAAGGGGEQFF.

V usage is TRBV3-1 (or the pseudogene TRBV3-2) and J usage is TRBJ1-3; no firm D call. The germline V gene has CDR1 LGHDT and CDR2 YNNKEL (reference sequence). Trimming took 0 bases from V and 4 from J, leaving 7 bases between them. The CDR3 is 14 amino acids. CDR3 loop: CASSQDYQGNTIYF. CDR3 nucleotide sequence: TGTGCCAGCAGCCAAGATTACCAGGGAAACACCATATATTTT.

J is TRBJ2-3 and V is TRBV13; 11 nucleotides match TRBD2. This CDR3 region has 18 residues. The junction had 12 bases not matched to a gene; V was cut back by 2 bases and J by 5 bases. Germline CDR1 and CDR2: PRHDT and FYEKMQ (reference sequence). The DNA for the CDR3 is TGTGCCAGCAGCTTAAATGAGTTGACTAGCGGGATCGGAGATACGCAGTATTTT. The encoded protein is CASSLNELTSGIGDTQYF.

This sequence joins TRBV18 and TRBJ2-2; D gene unclear. With 6 bases removed from V and 1 base from J, the gap between germline ends came to 9 bases. CDR3 length equals 14 residues. Germline V gene lookup returns CDR1 KGHSH and CDR2 LQKENI. The CDR3 DNA follows: TGTGCCAGCTCCCCCCGAGTGAACACCGGGGAGCTGTTTTTT. Residues: CASSPRVNTGELFF.

This sequence joins TRBV7-8 and TRBJ2-1; 7 bases align to TRBD1. Germline V CDR1 and CDR2: SGHVS, FQNEAQ. Trimming removed 5 bases from V and 7 bases from J; junction bases left unmatched: 5. The CDR3 runs to 13 residues. DNA for the CDR3: TGTGCCAGCAGCCGCGACAGGGTGAATGAGCAGTTCTTC. It translates to CASSRDRVNEQFF. Complete variable domain (other parts from reference TRBV7-8 and TRBJ2-1): GAGVSQSPRYKVAKRGQDVALRCDPISGHVSLFWYQQALGQGPEFLTYFQNEAQLDKSGLPSDRFFAERPEGSVSTLKIQRTQQEDSAVYLCASSRDRVNEQFFGPGTRLTVL.

The gene calls are TRBV28 and TRBJ2-7; TRBD1 is a possible D gene (6 bases). The germline gives CDR1 MDHEN, CDR2 SYDVKM. Trimming removed 5 bases from V and 3 bases from J, with 8 bases in between. The CDR3 is 12 amino acids. CDR3 in amino acids: CASSRTVYEQYF. In nucleotides, the CDR3 is TGTGCCAGCAGTCGGACAGTCTACGAGCAGTACTTC.

The J gene is TRBJ2-3, the V gene TRBV11-2, with TRBD2 as a possible D gene (6 bases). The CDR3 is made up of 17 amino acids. Trimming removed 0 bases at V and 1 base at J, with 14 bases between. CDR1 and CDR2 (germline): SGHAT, FQNNGV. This chain's CDR3 is CASSLDGAGIRTDTQYF. DNA of the CDR3: TGTGCCAGCAGCTTAGATGGGGCGGGGATACGCACAGATACGCAGTATTTT.

This clone occurred a few times. J is TRBJ1-4 and V is TRBV7-2, with TRBD1 matching over 11 bases. Trimming removed 5 bases from V and 7 bases from J; junction bases left unmatched: 3. The length of the CDR3 is 14 residues. Germline values: CDR1 SGHTA, CDR2 FQGNSA. This CDR3 is CASSTGTGGEKLFF. The CDR3 nucleotides read TGTGCCAGCAGCACCGGGACAGGGGGTGAAAAACTGTTTTTT.

In regard to this clone: Different DNA sequences within this sample yield the same CDR3. The CDR3 nucleotides are TGTGCCAGCAGCTTACGGGTTGGCTATGGCTACACCTTC. Translation gives CASSLRVGYGYTF. The V call is TRBV7-8, the J call TRBJ1-2; D not resolved. CDR1 is SGHVS and CDR2 is FQNEAQ in the germline V gene. The CDR3 loop spans 13 amino acids. The V and J ends lost 2 bases and 4 bases respectively, with 8 bases between them. The variable domain in full, with the rest retrieved from reference TRBV7-8 and TRBJ1-2, is GAGVSQSPRYKVAKRGQDVALRCDPISGHVSLFWYQQALGQGPEFLTYFQNEAQLDKSGLPSDRFFAERPEGSVSTLKIQRTQQEDSAVYLCASSLRVGYGYTFGSGTRLTVV.

A single count supports this clone. The chain has TRBV28 and TRBJ2-7, with 9 positions matching TRBD1. The trim removed 5 bases at V and 7 bases at J, leaving 9 bases unmatched. The CDR3 contains 14 residues. CDR1 and CDR2 from the germline V gene are MDHEN and SYDVKM. DNA for the CDR3: TGTGCCAGCAGTCTTACAGGGGGCGCTCGGGAGCAGTACTTC. This sequence encodes CASSLTGGAREQYF.

This rearrangement joins TRBV19 to TRBJ2-1; D perhaps matches TRBD1 (5 bases). The germline V and J ends were trimmed by 3 bases and 5 bases, with 11 bases remaining between them. The CDR3 spans 14 residues. Germline CDR1 is LNHDA and CDR2 is SQIVND (reference sequence). The CDR3 DNA sequence: TGTGCCAGTAGTATGAACAGGTTCGACAATGAGCAGTTCTTC. It translates to CASSMNRFDNEQFF.

V usage is TRBV29-1 and J usage is TRBJ1-1; no reliable D call. The ends were cut back, 7 bases at V and 4 bases at J, with 10 bases in the middle. CDR3 length: 11 residues. Germline values: CDR1 SQVTM, CDR2 ANQGSEA. Here the CDR3 DNA reads TGCAGCGCCAGCTGGAGCACTGAAGCTTTCTTT. It yields the protein CSASWSTEAFF.

The rearrangement links TRBV7-6 to TRBJ2-3; D gene ambiguous. The germline V gene encodes CDR1 SGHVS and CDR2 FNYEAQ. The CDR3 is 16 residues long. The V end was cut by 5 bases, the J end by 0 bases, with 15 bases between. Written as DNA, the CDR3 is TGTGCCAGCAGCACCTCTCCAGGCCAGAGCACAGATACGCAGTATTTT. This gives the protein CASSTSPGQSTDTQYF. Combining the CDR3 with reference TRBV7-6 and TRBJ2-3 gives the whole variable domain GAGVSQSPRYKVTKRGQDVALRCDPISGHVSLYWYRQALGQGPEFLTYFNYEAQQDKSGLPNDRFSAERPEGSISTLTIQRTEQRDSAMYRCASSTSPGQSTDTQYFGPGTRLTVL.

The chain uses TRBV5-1 and TRBJ2-5, with D maybe TRBD2 (6 bases). V was clipped by 4 bases and J by 0 bases, with 10 bases between them. Germline lookup yields CDR1 SGHRS and CDR2 YFSETQ. There are 14 residues in the CDR3. In nucleotides, the CDR3 is TGCGCCAGCAGCCTAGGAGGGGACCAAGAGACCCAGTACTTC. Translating it yields CASSLGGDQETQYF.

The J gene is TRBJ1-1, the V gene TRBV25-1; 8 nucleotides line up with TRBD1. The CDR3 runs to 14 residues. With 6 bases clipped from V and 2 bases from J, the junction kept 5 bases outside the gene matches. Germline values: CDR1 MGHDK, CDR2 SYGVNS. The DNA of the CDR3 is TGTGCCAGCAGACCGGACAGGGCAAACACTGAAGCTTTCTTT. It is translated as CASRPDRANTEAFF.

This chain connects TRBV19 to TRBJ2-7; 9 bases agree with TRBD1. Germline V gene lookup returns CDR1 LNHDA and CDR2 SQIVND (reference sequence). Trimming at V came to 5 bases and at J to 3 bases, leaving 11 bases not matched to a gene. The CDR3 contains 16 residues. CDR3 coding DNA: TGTGCCAGTAGTGCAGCAACAGGGGGCGGAAACTACGAGCAGTACTTC. Its protein product is CASSAATGGGNYEQYF.

V usage is TRBV6-4 and J usage is TRBJ2-5; D possibly corresponds to TRBD2 (6 bases). Germline V CDR1 and CDR2: MRHNA, SNTAGT. Trimming cost V 2 bases and J 5 bases, with 21 bases left between them. The CDR3 extends over 17 amino acids. The CDR3 bases are TGTGCCAGCAGTGACACTCCGGCTAGCGCGGGGAGGGAGACCCAGTACTTC. Protein sequence: CASSDTPASAGRETQYF.

This chain uses TRBV4-2 with TRBJ2-7; 9 bases agree with TRBD2. Germline loops: CDR1 LGHNA, CDR2 YNFKEQ. After removal of 0 bases from V and 4 bases from J, the junction contained 4 bases not matched to a gene. The CDR3 is 15 amino acids. CDR3 bases: TGTGCCAGCAGCCAAGACGTGGGACTAGCATACGAGCAGTACTTC. Amino acids: CASSQDVGLAYEQYF.

The J gene is TRBJ1-1, the V gene TRBV11-2; weak D call: TRBD1 (6 bases). V was clipped by 0 bases and J by 3 bases, with 14 bases between them. The CDR3 spans 16 residues. Germline CDR1 SGHAT, CDR2 FQNNGV. The CDR3 DNA reads TGTGCCAGCAGCTTAGAGAACGGGAGGGGGGACACTGAAGCTTTCTTT. Translating gives CASSLENGRGDTEAFF.

The chain joins TRBV15 to TRBJ1-1, with a tentative D call TRBD1 (6 bases). Germline lookup yields CDR1 LNHNV and CDR2 YYDKDF (reference sequence). The CDR3 spans 14 residues. V dropped 1 base and J dropped 6 bases, with 12 bases sitting between them. The CDR3 reads CATSRVGAGAEAFF. As DNA, the CDR3 is TGTGCCACCAGCAGAGTTGGTGCAGGGGCTGAAGCTTTCTTT. Looking up the rest from reference TRBV15 and TRBJ1-1 gives the full variable domain: DAMVIQNPRYQVTQFGKPVTLSCSQTLNHNVMYWYQQKSSQAPKLLFHYYDKDFNNEADTPDNFQSRRPNTSFCFLDIRSPGLGDTAMYLCATSRVGAGAEAFFGQGTRLTVV.

The rearrangement joins TRBV2 to TRBJ2-3, with 8 bases that match TRBD1. The germline V gene has CDR1 SNHLY and CDR2 FYNNEI. This CDR3 contains 14 residues. Trimming cost V 6 bases and J 3 bases; bases outside gene matches: 5. The chain's CDR3 is CASSETGVTDTQYF. In DNA, the CDR3 is TGTGCCAGCAGCGAGACAGGGGTTACAGATACGCAGTATTTT.

The chain is built from TRBV5-4 and TRBJ1-5; 10 bases match TRBD1. The CDR3 extends over 15 amino acids. Germline V gene data show CDR1 as SGHNT and CDR2 as YYREEE (reference sequence). V was pared by 4 bases and J by 3 bases, with 4 bases of the junction left unmatched. The CDR3 loop is CASSTGTGDNQPQHF. CDR3 DNA sequence: TGTGCCAGCAGCACCGGGACAGGGGACAATCAGCCCCAGCATTTT.

This clone was counted between two and nine times. The CDR3 sequence: CASTHAVSNQPQHF. The CDR3 DNA sequence: TGTGCCAGTACTCATGCGGTGAGCAATCAGCCCCAGCATTTT. The chain has TRBV19 and TRBJ1-5; D is uncertain. From germline, CDR1 is LNHDA and CDR2 SQIVND (reference sequence). The CDR3 runs 14 residues. V lost 7 bases to trimming and J lost 1 base, with 11 bases between them.

The chain recombines TRBV3-1 (or the pseudogene TRBV3-2) with TRBJ1-2; the D gene is possibly TRBD1 (5 bases). Germline CDR1 is LGHDT and CDR2 is YNNKEL (reference sequence). The V end lost 8 bases, the J end lost 8 bases, and 18 bases lay between the germline ends. This CDR3 is built from 13 residues. CDR3 protein: CASGKGPVGGYTF. The CDR3, as DNA: TGTGCCAGCGGAAAGGGGCCGGTCGGGGGCTACACCTTC.

The genes are TRBV19 and TRBJ2-3; TRBD2 might be the D (6 bases). Trimming shortened V by 5 bases and J by 4 bases, and 16 bases separated the two germline ends. The CDR3 consists of 15 residues. Germline V CDR1 and CDR2: LNHDA, SQIVND (reference sequence). CDR3 region: CASSLGLGGADTQYF. The CDR3 DNA reads as TGTGCCAGTAGTCTCGGACTCGGGGGAGCAGATACGCAGTATTTT.

V gene TRBV19 combines with J gene TRBJ1-2, with 7 bases aligning to TRBD1. Losses at the gene ends were 6 bases for V and 5 bases for J; bases not matched to a gene: 3. The CDR3 contains 12 residues. From germline, CDR1 is LNHDA and CDR2 SQIVND (reference sequence). The CDR3 loop reads CASSQTGYGYTF. Here the CDR3 DNA reads TGTGCCAGTAGCCAGACAGGGTATGGCTACACCTTC.

V usage is TRBV29-1 and J usage is TRBJ2-1, with TRBD2 matching over 9 bases. Germline CDR1 reads SQVTM; CDR2 reads ANQGSEA. J gave up 7 bases and V 7 bases, and 8 bases lay outside the gene matches. The CDR3 sequence is 13 residues long. The CDR3 is CSARPSGGNEQFF. The DNA of the CDR3 is TGCAGCGCCCGTCCCAGCGGGGGGAATGAGCAGTTCTTC.

The rearrangement joins TRBV7-8 to TRBJ2-3; D uncertain. Germline CDR1 and CDR2: SGHVS and FQNEAQ. Trimming stripped 6 bases from V and 3 bases from J, with 13 bases between. The CDR3 length is 14 residues. Here the CDR3 DNA reads TGTGCCAGCAGGAGGAGTCTAACTACAGATACGCAGTATTTT. Translated: CASRRSLTTDTQYF.